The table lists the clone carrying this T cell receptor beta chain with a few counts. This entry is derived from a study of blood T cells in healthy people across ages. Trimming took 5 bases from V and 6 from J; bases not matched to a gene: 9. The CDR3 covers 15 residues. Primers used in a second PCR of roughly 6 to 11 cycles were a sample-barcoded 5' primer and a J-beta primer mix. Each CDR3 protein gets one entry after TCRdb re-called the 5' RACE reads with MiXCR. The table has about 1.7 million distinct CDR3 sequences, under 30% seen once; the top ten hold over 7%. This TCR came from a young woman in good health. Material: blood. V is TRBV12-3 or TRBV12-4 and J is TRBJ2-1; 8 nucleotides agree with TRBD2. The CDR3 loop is CASSTSGSAFNEQFF. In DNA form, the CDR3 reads TGTGCCAGCAGTACCAGCGGGAGTGCCTTCAATGAGCAGTTCTTC.